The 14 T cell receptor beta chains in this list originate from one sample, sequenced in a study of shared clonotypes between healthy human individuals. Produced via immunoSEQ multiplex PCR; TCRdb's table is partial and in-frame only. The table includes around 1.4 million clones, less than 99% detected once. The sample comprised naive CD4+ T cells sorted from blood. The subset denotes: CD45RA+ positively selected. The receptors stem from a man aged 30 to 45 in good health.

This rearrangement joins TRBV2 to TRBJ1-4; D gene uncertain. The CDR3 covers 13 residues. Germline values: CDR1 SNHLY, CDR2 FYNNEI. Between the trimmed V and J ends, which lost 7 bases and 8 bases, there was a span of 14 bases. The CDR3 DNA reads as TGTGCCAGCATTAAGGGCCATGGAGAAAAACTGTTTTTT. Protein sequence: CASIKGHGEKLFF.

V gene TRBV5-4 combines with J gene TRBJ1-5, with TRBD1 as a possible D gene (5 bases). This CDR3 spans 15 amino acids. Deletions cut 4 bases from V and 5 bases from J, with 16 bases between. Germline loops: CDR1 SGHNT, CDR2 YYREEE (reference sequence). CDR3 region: CASSPRPGRDQPQHF. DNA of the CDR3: TGTGCCAGCAGCCCGCGCCCGGGCAGGGATCAGCCCCAGCATTTT. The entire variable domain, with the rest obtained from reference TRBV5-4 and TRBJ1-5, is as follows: ETGVTQSPTHLIKTRGQQVTLRCSSQSGHNTVSWYQQALGQGPQFIFQYYREEENGRGNFPPRFSGLQFPNYSSELNVNALELDDSALYLCASSPRPGRDQPQHFGDGTRLSIL.

The CDR3 nucleotides are TGTGCCATCAGGTCCGACAGGGGTAAGGAGACCCAGTACTTC. Protein product: CAIRSDRGKETQYF. The V gene is TRBV10-3, the J gene TRBJ2-5; 8 nucleotides match TRBD1. Per the germline V gene, CDR1 is ENHRY and CDR2 is SYGVKD. Unmatched junction bases numbered 8, after V lost 6 bases and J lost 5 bases. The CDR3 loop spans 14 amino acids.

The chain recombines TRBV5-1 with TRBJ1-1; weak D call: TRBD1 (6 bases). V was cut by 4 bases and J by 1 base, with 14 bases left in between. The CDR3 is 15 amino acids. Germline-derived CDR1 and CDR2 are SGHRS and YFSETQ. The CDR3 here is CASSPQWGRNTEAFF. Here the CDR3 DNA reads TGCGCCAGCAGCCCACAATGGGGGCGGAACACTGAAGCTTTCTTT.

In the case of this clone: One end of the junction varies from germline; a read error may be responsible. The CDR3: CASSLGQVTQYF. As DNA, the CDR3 is TGTGCCAGCAGTTTGGGGCAAGTGACCCAGTACTTC. This sequence joins TRBV28 and TRBJ2-5; a weak D match, TRBD1 (5 bases). The length of the CDR3 is 12 residues. The germline gives CDR1 MDHEN, CDR2 SYDVKM.

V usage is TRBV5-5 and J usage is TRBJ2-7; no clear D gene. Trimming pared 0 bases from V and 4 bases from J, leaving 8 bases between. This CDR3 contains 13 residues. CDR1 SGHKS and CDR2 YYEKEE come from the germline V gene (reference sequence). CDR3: CASSLDPDYEQYF. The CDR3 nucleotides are TGTGCCAGCAGCTTGGATCCCGATTACGAGCAGTACTTC.

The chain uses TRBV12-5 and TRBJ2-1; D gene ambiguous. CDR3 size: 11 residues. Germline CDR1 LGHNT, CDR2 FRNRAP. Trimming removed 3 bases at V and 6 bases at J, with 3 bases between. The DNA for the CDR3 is TGTGCTAGTGGTTTTTTCAATGAGCAGTTCTTC. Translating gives CASGFFNEQFF. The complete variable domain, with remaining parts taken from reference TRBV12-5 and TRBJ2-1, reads DARVTQTPRHKVTEMGQEVTMRCQPILGHNTVFWYRQTMMQGLELLAYFRNRAPLDDSGMPKDRFSAEMPDATLATLKIQPSEPRDSAVYFCASGFFNEQFFGPGTRLTVL.

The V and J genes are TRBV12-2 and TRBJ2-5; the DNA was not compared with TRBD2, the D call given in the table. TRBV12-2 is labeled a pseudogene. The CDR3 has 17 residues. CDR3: CASRLSPARVYQETQYF. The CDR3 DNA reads TGTGCAAGTCGCTTAAGCCCTGCGCGGGTGTACCAAGAGACCCAGTACTTC.

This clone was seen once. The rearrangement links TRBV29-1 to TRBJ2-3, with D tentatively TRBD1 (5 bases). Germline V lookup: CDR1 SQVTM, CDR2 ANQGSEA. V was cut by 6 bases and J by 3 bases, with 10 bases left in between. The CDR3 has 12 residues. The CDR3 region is CSVRQPTDTQYF. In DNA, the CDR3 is TGCAGCGTAAGACAGCCAACAGATACGCAGTATTTT.

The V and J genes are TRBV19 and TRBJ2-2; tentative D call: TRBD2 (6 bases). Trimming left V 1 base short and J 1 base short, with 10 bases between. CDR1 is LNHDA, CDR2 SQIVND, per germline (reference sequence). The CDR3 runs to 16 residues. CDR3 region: CASSIARRENTGELFF. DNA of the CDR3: TGTGCCAGTAGTATAGCCAGGCGGGAGAACACCGGGGAGCTGTTTTTT.

The CDR3 bases are TGTGCCAGCAGTGAATTAACCGGGACTAGCAGAGCCTACGAGCAGTACTTC. Protein product: CASSELTGTSRAYEQYF. The rearrangement uses TRBV6-1 and TRBJ2-7; 9 nucleotides match TRBD2. The germline V gene has CDR1 MNHNS and CDR2 SASEGT. The CDR3 is 17 amino acids. With 2 bases clipped from V and 2 bases from J, the junction kept 10 bases outside the gene matches.

The DNA for the CDR3 is TGTGCCAGCTCATGGCGAGCCGAGGTTTGGCGGGAGGGCATGAGCTCCTACAATGAGCAGTTCTTC. Translating gives CASSWRAEVWREGMSSYNEQFF. The chain employs TRBV18 and TRBJ2-1, with 9 bases lining up with TRBD2. The CDR3 consists of 22 residues. V shed 5 bases and J 0 bases; nucleotides not matched to a gene: 23. In germline, CDR1 is KGHSH, CDR2 LQKENI.

The CDR3 region has the DNA TGTGCCAGCAGTTTTCCCGGGGCTACGCAGTATTTT. This encodes CASSFPGATQYF. This chain connects TRBV28 to TRBJ2-3; D tentatively reads TRBD1 or TRBD2 (5 bases each). This CDR3 is 12 amino acids long. Trimming shortened V by 3 bases and J by 8 bases, and 9 bases separated the two germline ends. Per germline, CDR1 MDHEN and CDR2 SYDVKM.

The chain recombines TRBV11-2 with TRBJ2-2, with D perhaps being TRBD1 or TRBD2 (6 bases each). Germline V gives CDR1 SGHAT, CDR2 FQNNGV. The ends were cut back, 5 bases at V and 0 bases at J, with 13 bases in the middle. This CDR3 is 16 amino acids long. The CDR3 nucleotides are TGTGCCAGCAGCCCCGTCCGGGGGCCGAACACCGGGGAGCTGTTTTTT. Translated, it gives CASSPVRGPNTGELFF. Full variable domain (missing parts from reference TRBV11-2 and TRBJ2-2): EAGVAQSPRYKIIEKRQSVAFWCNPISGHATLYWYQQILGQGPKLLIQFQNNGVVDDSQLPKDRFSAERLKGVDSTLKIQPAKLEDSAVYLCASSPVRGPNTGELFFGEGSRLTVL.